Below are 17 T cell receptor beta chains sequenced from a single sample in a study of blood T cells in healthy people across ages. Next came a second PCR, run for roughly 7 to 12 cycles, which used a sample-barcoded 5' primer along with a J-beta primer mix. TCRdb passed the 5' RACE reads through MiXCR, listing each CDR3 protein once. Altogether hundreds of thousands of distinct CDR3 sequences are present, less than 35% being singletons, with the ten largest covering about 15%. Input material: blood. The receptors here all came from a woman of 80 years or more in good health.

Comments on this clonotype: A read error may be the cause here, since a much bigger clone is one base away. CDR3 loop: CASSPAIDEQYF. The CDR3 region has the DNA TGTGCCAGCTCACCTGCCATCGATGAGCAGTACTTC. V usage is TRBV18 and J usage is TRBJ2-7, with no clear D. There are 12 residues in the CDR3. V dropped 3 bases and J dropped 7 bases, with 10 bases sitting between them. The germline gives CDR1 KGHSH, CDR2 LQKENI.

Worth noting for this clonotype: This could be a read error, since a much larger clone is one nucleotide away. The rearrangement uses TRBV30 and TRBJ1-2; 7 nucleotides match TRBD1. Germline V gene data show CDR1 as GTSNPN and CDR2 as SVGIG (reference sequence). This CDR3 comprises 15 residues. The CDR3 region has the DNA TGTGCCTGGAGTCCTAGGGACAGCCACTACTATGGCCACACCTTC. Protein sequence: CAWSPRDSHYYGHTF.

The CDR3, as DNA: TGTGCCAGCAGCTTAGACAGGCGGACCCAGTACTTC. Residues: CASSLDRRTQYF. V usage is TRBV7-2 and J usage is TRBJ2-5, with D perhaps matching TRBD1 (5 bases). Per germline, CDR1 SGHTA and CDR2 FQGNSA. There are 12 residues in the CDR3. Trimming took 1 base from V and 7 from J, leaving 7 bases between them.

This clonotype was seen many times. This chain uses TRBV4-3 with TRBJ2-6; D is ambiguous. Germline V gene sequence: CDR1 LGHNA, CDR2 YSLEER. The V gene lost 4 bases and the J gene lost 0 bases, with 10 bases spanning the gap. This CDR3 contains 16 residues. CDR3 loop: CASSRSFGSGANVLTF. In DNA, the CDR3 is TGCGCCAGCAGCCGGAGTTTTGGCTCTGGGGCCAACGTCCTGACTTTC.

This clonotype was observed at least ten times. V usage is TRBV15 and J usage is TRBJ1-6; no clear D gene. From germline, CDR1 is LNHNV and CDR2 YYDKDF (reference sequence). The CDR3 sequence is 13 residues long. V was cut by 0 bases and J by 13 bases, with 10 bases left in between. The CDR3 DNA is TGTGCCACCAGCAGAGATGGGCGTTTTCCCCTCCACTTT. Translation: CATSRDGRFPLHF.

The rearrangement uses TRBV30 and TRBJ1-1; no reliable D call. V lost 0 bases, J lost 10 bases, and 12 bases lay in between. This CDR3 is 12 amino acids long. Germline V lookup: CDR1 GTSNPN, CDR2 SVGIG (reference sequence). This CDR3 is CAWSVRGDRAFF. The CDR3 coding sequence is TGTGCCTGGAGTGTACGGGGAGATAGAGCTTTCTTT.

Comments on this clonotype: A read error may be the cause here, since a much bigger clone is one base away. The CDR3 bases are TGTGCCAGCAGGGACAGGAGCCCCTACAATGAGCGGTACTTC. It is translated as CASRDRSPYNERYF. The rearrangement uses TRBV5-6 and TRBJ2-1, with 7 bases identical to TRBD1. The CDR3 is 14 residues long. Germline assignment: CDR1 SGHDT and CDR2 YYEEEE.

This clonotype turned up a few times. The CDR3 sequence is CASSRRQGRRDGELFF. In DNA form, the CDR3 reads TGTGCCAGCAGCCGGCGGCAGGGAAGAAGGGACGGGGAGCTGTTTTTT. The chain carries TRBV5-6 and TRBJ2-2; possibly TRBD1 for D (5 bases). The germline V and J ends were trimmed by 4 bases and 7 bases, with 20 bases remaining between them. The CDR3 length is 16 residues. CDR1 SGHDT and CDR2 YYEEEE come from the germline V gene.

This clonotype came up many times. The chain carries TRBV20-1 and TRBJ2-7; TRBD1 might be the D (5 bases). The CDR3 loop spans 11 amino acids. Germline V lookup: CDR1 DFQATT, CDR2 SNEGSKA (reference sequence). V dropped 1 base and J dropped 4 bases, with 5 bases sitting between them. CDR3 DNA sequence: TGCAGTGCTAGAGGACAGTACGAGCAGTACTTC. Protein: CSARGQYEQYF.

This clonotype was detected many times. This chain joins TRBV10-3 and TRBJ2-1, with 9 bases lining up with TRBD2. Germline CDR1 ENHRY, CDR2 SYGVKD. The CDR3 loop spans 17 amino acids. The V gene end was trimmed by 3 bases and the J gene end by 5 bases; junction bases not matched to a gene: 11. Here the CDR3 reads CAISDPGLARSHNEQFF. The DNA for the CDR3 is TGTGCCATCAGTGACCCGGGACTAGCCCGATCCCACAATGAGCAGTTCTTC.

In this sample, this clonotype turned up a few times. Being one base from a much bigger clone, this may be a read error. V usage is TRBV7-6 and J usage is TRBJ2-2, with 9 bases that match TRBD1. Unmatched junction bases numbered 17, after V lost 2 bases and J lost 7 bases. The CDR3 extends over 19 amino acids. Germline V gene data show CDR1 as SGHVS and CDR2 as FNYEAQ. In DNA form, the CDR3 reads TGTGCCAGCAGCTTAACGTCGTTTCCACAGGGGGCGCTTATCGGGGAGCTGTTTTTT. Protein sequence: CASSLTSFPQGALIGELFF.

The genes are TRBV5-6 and TRBJ1-6; 7 bases map to TRBD1. The CDR3 sequence is 16 residues long. The V segment lost 0 bases and the J segment 4 bases; nucleotides outside the gene matches: 4. Germline V gives CDR1 SGHDT, CDR2 YYEEEE. The CDR3 spells CASSLDGTAYNSPLHF. In DNA form, the CDR3 reads TGTGCCAGCAGCTTGGATGGGACAGCTTATAATTCACCCCTCCACTTT.

This clonotype was recorded many times. The V call is TRBV6-2 or TRBV6-3, the J call TRBJ2-7; D unresolved. The CDR3 runs 12 residues. Germline values: CDR1 MNHEY, CDR2 SVGEGT. V dropped 5 bases and J dropped 6 bases, with 11 bases sitting between them. CDR3 loop: CASSNGGREQYF. The CDR3, as DNA: TGTGCCAGCAGTAATGGTGGTCGCGAGCAGTACTTC.

To note about this clonotype: This may be a read error, as it is one base from a much larger clone. This chain links TRBV2 with TRBJ2-5; 12 nucleotides match TRBD1. CDR3 size: 15 residues. Trimming removed 6 bases from V and 7 bases from J; junction bases left unmatched: 9. In germline, CDR1 is SNHLY, CDR2 FYNNEI. CDR3 bases: TGTGCCAGCAGATCCGGGACAGGGGGCTGGGGGACCCAGTACTTC. Its translation is CASRSGTGGWGTQYF.

Notes on this clonotype: Since a much larger clone is just one base distant, this may be a read error. This rearrangement joins TRBV6-2 or TRBV6-3 to TRBJ2-1; the D is unclear. The CDR3 has 13 residues. V shed 0 bases and J shed 11 bases, with 11 bases lying between them. Germline V gene lookup returns CDR1 MNHEY and CDR2 SVGEGT. The CDR3 loop is CASSYSIGNKQFF. CDR3 nucleotide sequence: TGTGCCAGCAGTTACTCGATTGGGAATAAGCAGTTCTTC.

This clonotype occurred a few times. V gene TRBV20-1 combines with J gene TRBJ2-7; TRBD2 matches 11 bases. Germline V CDR1 and CDR2: DFQATT, SNEGSKA (reference sequence). Germline trimming cut 5 bases from V and 7 bases from J; bases unmatched to any gene: 13. The CDR3 has 15 amino acids. The CDR3 loop reads CSAPHSGGAYNEQYF. The CDR3 DNA reads as TGCAGTGCTCCTCATAGCGGGGGGGCGTACAATGAGCAGTACTTC.

This clonotype was counted many times. The chain carries TRBV7-3 and TRBJ2-5; TRBD2 agrees at 9 bases. There are 15 residues in the CDR3. V trimming: 5 bases; J trimming: 4 bases; junction bases outside the gene matches: 8. Germline values: CDR1 SGHTA, CDR2 FQGTGA. CDR3 in DNA: TGTGCCAGCAGCCCTTTAGCGGGGGCCCTAGAGACCCAGTACTTC. Protein: CASSPLAGALETQYF.